This entry lists 22 T cell receptor beta chains sequenced from one sample in a study of breast tumors, draining lymph nodes, adjacent tissues. One entry per CDR3 protein, called by TCRdb with MiXCR from the multiplex PCR reads. The data show about 100,000 distinct CDR3 sequences, with roughly 20% seen just once and 1% to 1.5% held by the top ten. Samples came from axillary lymph nodes draining the breast cancer. Sequencing was performed on axillary lymph node tissue. These receptor sequences come from a female donor with breast cancer. Some clones in this sample may be carry-over from other donors' samples.

The chain recombines TRBV28 with TRBJ2-5; no definite D call. V lost 3 bases to trimming and J lost 2 bases, with 10 bases between them. Germline V gives CDR1 MDHEN, CDR2 SYDVKM. The CDR3 is 14 amino acids. The CDR3 region is CASSFSAFQETQYF. The CDR3 DNA is TGTGCCAGCAGTTTTTCGGCTTTTCAAGAGACCCAGTACTTC.

This clonotype was recorded many times. V gene TRBV7-2 combines with J gene TRBJ2-5; 11 nucleotides agree with TRBD2. Germline CDR1 is SGHTA and CDR2 is FQGNSA. J was trimmed by 4 bases and V by 5 bases; bases with no gene match: 9. The CDR3 consists of 16 residues. CDR3 in amino acids: CASSHILAGAAETQYF. The CDR3 DNA is TGTGCCAGCAGCCATATACTAGCGGGGGCTGCAGAGACCCAGTACTTC.

The chain carries TRBV28 and TRBJ2-3; a weak D match, TRBD1 (6 bases). The V end was cut by 6 bases, the J end by 7 bases, with 14 bases between. CDR3 length equals 13 residues. Per germline, CDR1 MDHEN and CDR2 SYDVKM. The CDR3 reads CASSPDSSYTQYF. In nucleotides, the CDR3 is TGTGCCAGCAGCCCGGACAGCTCTTATACGCAGTATTTT.

At least ten counts were recorded for this clonotype. The chain uses TRBV5-5 and TRBJ1-5, with TRBD1 identical over 7 bases. From germline, CDR1 is SGHKS and CDR2 YYEKEE (reference sequence). The CDR3 covers 15 residues. V trimming: 1 base; J trimming: 6 bases; junction bases outside the gene matches: 7. The CDR3, as DNA: TGTGCCAGCAGCTTGTACGGGACAGAAACTCAGCCCCAGCATTTT. This encodes CASSLYGTETQPQHF.

The V call is TRBV2, the J call TRBJ1-2, with D unresolved. Germline CDR1 reads SNHLY; CDR2 reads FYNNEI. Trimming stripped 3 bases from V and 8 bases from J, with 10 bases between. The CDR3 length is 12 residues. In DNA, the CDR3 is TGTGCCAGCAGTGAGGGGTCGGCCGGCTACACCTTC. Its protein product is CASSEGSAGYTF.

This clonotype was found once. A much larger clone lies one base from this, so it may be a read error. V usage is TRBV5-1 and J usage is TRBJ1-5; 7 bases map to TRBD1. CDR3 size: 15 residues. The germline V gene has CDR1 SGHRS and CDR2 YFSETQ. The DNA of the CDR3 is TGTGCCAGCAGCTTGCAGGGGGGGAGAAATCAGCCCCAGCATTTT. It encodes CASSLQGGRNQPQHF. Full variable domain (rest looked up from reference TRBV5-1 and TRBJ1-5): KAGVTQTPRYLIKTRGQQVTLSCSPISGHRSVSWYQQTPGQGLQFLFEYFSETQRNKGNFPGRFSGRQFSNSRSEMNVSTLELGDSALYLCASSLQGGRNQPQHFGDGTRLSIL.

This clonotype occurred many times. The rearrangement links TRBV5-1 to TRBJ1-4; 7 nucleotides match TRBD1. This CDR3 is 15 amino acids long. Germline CDR1 and CDR2: SGHRS and YFSETQ. The junction had 5 bases not matched to a gene; V was cut back by 6 bases and J by 0 bases. CDR3 nucleotide sequence: TGCGCCAGCACCGAGCAGGGGGCAACTAATGAAAAACTGTTTTTT. Protein product: CASTEQGATNEKLFF. The entire variable domain, with the rest obtained from reference TRBV5-1 and TRBJ1-4, is as follows: KAGVTQTPRYLIKTRGQQVTLSCSPISGHRSVSWYQQTPGQGLQFLFEYFSETQRNKGNFPGRFSGRQFSNSRSEMNVSTLELGDSALYLCASTEQGATNEKLFFGSGTQLSVL.

This clonotype occurred many times. This chain uses TRBV5-1 with TRBJ2-7; 10 bases match TRBD1. This CDR3 is built from 15 residues. Germline V gene lookup returns CDR1 SGHRS and CDR2 YFSETQ. V lost 4 bases, J lost 2 bases, and 6 bases stayed unmatched. CDR3 amino acids: CASSVGQGSAYEQYF. Here the CDR3 DNA reads TGCGCCAGCAGCGTGGGACAGGGGTCAGCCTACGAGCAGTACTTC.

The sample holds many counts of this clonotype. This chain links TRBV7-2 with TRBJ1-2; no firm D call. The germline V and J ends were trimmed by 5 bases and 8 bases, with 9 bases remaining between them. Germline CDR1 reads SGHTA; CDR2 reads FQGNSA. The CDR3 runs to 11 residues. CDR3 loop: CASSPPLGYTF. The CDR3 DNA is TGTGCCAGCAGCCCCCCCTTGGGCTACACCTTC.

This clonotype was seen ten or more times. The V gene is TRBV7-3, the J gene TRBJ1-2; unclear D gene. Germline values: CDR1 SGHTA, CDR2 FQGTGA. This CDR3 is 14 amino acids long. Trimming took 3 bases from V and 4 from J, leaving 12 bases between them. The CDR3 region is CASSFGPVAYGYTF. The CDR3 DNA follows: TGTGCCAGCAGCTTTGGTCCTGTGGCCTATGGCTACACCTTC.

Note on this clonotype: Compared with germline, one end of the junction differs, possibly owing to a read error. The chain uses TRBV9 and TRBJ2-1; 9 bases align to TRBD2. The germline V gene has CDR1 SGDLS and CDR2 YYNGEE. The CDR3 is made up of 16 amino acids. The CDR3, as DNA: TGTGCCAGCAGCTCAAATCCGGCTAGCGGGGACGATGAGCAATTCTTC. Amino acid sequence: CASSSNPASGDDEQFF.

This clonotype was seen many times. The chain uses TRBV5-1 and TRBJ2-3, with 11 bases that match TRBD1. V lost 5 bases, J lost 0 bases, and 5 bases stayed unmatched. CDR3 length: 16 amino acids. Germline values: CDR1 SGHRS, CDR2 YFSETQ. CDR3 sequence: CASSWDRGGSTDTQYF. The CDR3 DNA reads as TGCGCCAGCAGTTGGGACAGGGGGGGGAGCACAGATACGCAGTATTTT.

This clonotype was seen many times. The J gene is TRBJ2-7, the V gene TRBV5-5; D call uncertain. The CDR3 totals 14 residues. The V end was cut by 0 bases, the J end by 0 bases, with 7 bases between. CDR1 and CDR2 from the germline V gene are SGHKS and YYEKEE (reference sequence). This chain's CDR3 is CASSLEPFSYEQYF. The CDR3 region has the DNA TGTGCCAGCAGCTTGGAGCCATTCTCCTACGAGCAGTACTTC. The whole variable domain, filled in from reference TRBV5-5 and TRBJ2-7, reads DAGVTQSPTHLIKTRGQQVTLRCSPISGHKSVSWYQQVLGQGPQFIFQYYEKEERGRGNFPDRFSARQFPNYSSELNVNALLLGDSALYLCASSLEPFSYEQYFGPGTRLTVT.

This clonotype was observed at least ten times. The rearrangement links TRBV10-3 to TRBJ1-2, with D tentatively TRBD1 (5 bases). The CDR3 extends over 14 amino acids. Per the germline V gene, CDR1 is ENHRY and CDR2 is SYGVKD. Trimming took 0 bases from V and 8 from J, leaving 13 bases between them. The CDR3 sequence: CAISESGGVEGYTF. In DNA, the CDR3 is TGTGCCATCAGTGAGTCGGGAGGGGTTGAAGGCTACACCTTC.

This clonotype was counted ten times or more. The gene calls are TRBV29-1 and TRBJ2-5, with 9 bases matching TRBD2. The J segment lost 1 base and the V segment lost 4 bases, leaving 4 bases of the junction unmatched. Germline V gene sequence: CDR1 SQVTM, CDR2 ANQGSEA. This CDR3 has 14 amino acids. The CDR3 spells CSVGLAGVQETQYF. CDR3 nucleotides: TGCAGCGTTGGGTTAGCGGGGGTCCAAGAGACCCAGTACTTC. Variable domain in full (rest from reference TRBV29-1 and TRBJ2-5): SAVISQKPSRDICQRGTSLTIQCQVDSQVTMMFWYRQQPGQSLTLIATANQGSEATYESGFVIDKFPISRPNLTFSTLTVSNMSPEDSSIYLCSVGLAGVQETQYFGPGTRLLVL.

This clonotype was seen repeatedly, ten times or more. The V call is TRBV19, the J call TRBJ1-5, with 7 bases lining up with TRBD1. This CDR3 spans 14 amino acids. CDR1 LNHDA and CDR2 SQIVND come from the germline V gene (reference sequence). The ends lost 6 bases at V and 3 bases at J; junction bases unmatched: 5. The DNA for the CDR3 is TGTGCCAGTAGGGAAGGGACAGACAATCAGCCCCAGCATTTT. Protein: CASREGTDNQPQHF.

The table lists this clonotype with many counts. The chain employs TRBV5-8 and TRBJ2-5; D uncertain. CDR3 length: 15 amino acids. Germline V CDR1 and CDR2: SGHTS, YDEGEE. Trimming removed 4 bases at V and 5 bases at J, with 18 bases between. DNA for the CDR3: TGTGCCAGCAGCCCAGCACTTGCTGGGTCGGAGACCCAGTACTTC. Protein product: CASSPALAGSETQYF.

This clonotype was seen ten or more times. The V gene is TRBV5-6, the J gene TRBJ1-6; no firm D call. Between the trimmed V and J ends, which lost 4 bases and 10 bases, there was a span of 9 bases. The V gene's germline CDR1 is SGHDT and CDR2 YYEEEE. The CDR3 totals 12 residues. CDR3: CASSLSYSPLHF. CDR3 sequence (DNA): TGTGCCAGCAGCCTGTCTTACTCACCCCTCCACTTT.

The chain recombines TRBV7-3 with TRBJ2-1; D might be TRBD1 or TRBD2, each matching 6 bases. Trimming cost V 8 bases and J 8 bases, with 19 bases left between them. Looked up from germline, CDR1 is SGHTA and CDR2 is FQGTGA. The CDR3 has 14 residues. The CDR3 loop reads CASGDGGPVDEQFF. The CDR3 bases are TGTGCCAGCGGTGACGGGGGCCCCGTTGATGAGCAGTTCTTC.

This clonotype has a count of ten or more. V gene TRBV10-1 combines with J gene TRBJ1-6; weak D call: TRBD1 (6 bases). This CDR3 is 15 amino acids long. CDR1 is WNHNN and CDR2 is SYGVQD in the germline V gene (reference sequence). The germline V and J ends were trimmed by 3 bases and 5 bases, with 11 bases remaining between them. The CDR3 loop reads CASSDGQINNSPLHF. DNA for the CDR3: TGCGCCAGCAGTGACGGACAGATCAATAATTCACCCCTCCACTTT.

J is TRBJ1-1 and V is TRBV10-3, with D unresolved. Germline CDR1 ENHRY, CDR2 SYGVKD. The V end lost 0 bases, the J end lost 3 bases, and 5 bases lay between the germline ends. The CDR3 consists of 13 residues. The CDR3 spells CAISESVDTEAFF. CDR3 nucleotides: TGTGCCATCAGTGAGTCAGTGGACACTGAAGCTTTCTTT.

Ten or more counts support this clonotype. The chain combines TRBV25-1 with TRBJ2-1; 10 bases are shared with TRBD1. In germline, CDR1 is MGHDK, CDR2 SYGVNS. This CDR3 is built from 17 residues. V shed 2 bases, J shed 4 bases, and the junction held 8 bases outside the gene matches. In DNA, the CDR3 is TGTGCCAGCAGTGAACCCTCCGGGACAGGGGAGTACAATGAGCAGTTCTTC. This translates into CASSEPSGTGEYNEQFF.